This T cell receptor beta chain came from a study of neoadjuvant anti-PD-1 for oral cavity cancer (dated by TCRdb to the early 2020s). Looking at the study overall: Before curative-intent surgical resection, most patients were given three to four biweekly doses of nivolumab at 3 mg/kg. A fourth nivolumab dose was given around day 43 to patients without progression, and definitive surgical resection was performed in those patients on days 50-56. A roughly 30% response rate was observed in the parent correlative cohort, in which around 12 patients were included. Under RECIST 1.1, patients with complete response, partial response or stable disease were classed as responders, and patients with progression were classed as non-responders. General conclusions and limits of the study: After neoadjuvant nivolumab, significantly higher T cell clonality (Gini index) was found within PBMCs in non-responders than in responders. Higher pretreatment blood TCRbeta clonality and lower post-treatment tumor TCRbeta clonality were correlated with higher pretreatment blood Treg/Th17 ratios. The TCR analyses had only a few patients in each response group, and the authors called for validation in larger cohorts.

According to the study, the label for this sample's time point signals: after neoadjuvant nivolumab, at surgical resection. Patients were newly diagnosed with stage II-IVA oral cavity squamous cell carcinoma and had received no prior systemic or radiation treatment. The cohort was made up of patients with locally advanced, HPV-negative oral cavity squamous cell carcinoma. No culture maintenance or expansion was done, as the peripheral blood mononuclear cells went straight to analysis. Samples came from a longitudinal correlative study of a single-arm phase II trial of neoadjuvant nivolumab in oral cavity squamous cell carcinoma. Subject-matched pre- and post-treatment PBMCs and tumors from three responders and three non-responders were subjected to genomic DNA-based TCRbeta sequencing. Peripheral blood mononuclear cells were collected once before nivolumab treatment and again after treatment, at the time of surgery. Genomic DNA was isolated from PBMCs using the Maxwell RSC DNA from Cells kit.

CDR1 and CDR2 (MNHEY, SVGAGI) derive from the germline V gene. The junction shows trimming of 7 bases on V and 4 bases on J, and the gene matches do not reach 12 bases of it. The CDR3 contains 15 residues, cysteine and phenylalanine counted. The only DNA kept is the CDR3, 45 bases in frame from the first base. A word on this clone: It has no known antigen specificity. No clone much larger than this one lies a single base away; base qualities are absent.

For deep sequencing, each PBMC sample was run in six replicates, with libraries mostly built from 400 to 550 ng of input genomic DNA. Following the manufacturer's instructions, the team built TCRbeta libraries using the immunoSEQ hsTCRbeta kit. Sequencing of the completed libraries took place using an Illumina NovaSeq 6000 S4 flow cell after they had been pooled to about 3 nM. The source study handled its data this way. Raw data preprocessing and quality control were performed with the immunoSEQ Analyzer. The analysis was limited to productive rearrangements, and each clonotype was defined by a unique CDR3 amino acid sequence. Using the R package tcR, the researchers computed the Gini-Simpson index as their estimate of repertoire clonality. Gini indices were compared with Student's t test, and associations with tumor size change were assessed by Pearson correlation. The table was pulled from immuneACCESS by TCRdb, which kept in-frame rearrangements only. Such tables lose some clones; where checked, under half of the loss comes from unresolved V genes, and the rest has no known cause. D and trimming were read from the DNA, whereas the V and J calls and clone size are those reported in that table. The table for this sample lists approximately 13,000 clones; 71% of them were counted only once. Almost 3% of the sample is taken by the ten largest.

The sequence was obtained from a person between 40 and 79 years old with oral cavity squamous cell carcinoma. The sample in question was PBMCs, obtained after nivolumab (anti-PD-1) treatment. The sequence links TRBV6-5 to TRBJ1-2, with 7 central nucleotides matching TRBD1. The CDR3 corresponds to CASKIRDSESYGYTF. The nucleotide sequence reads TGTGCCAGCAAAATCCGGGACAGCGAGAGCTATGGCTACACCTTC.